What follows describes a single T cell receptor beta chain. Its antigen is not known. This record belongs to a study of cytomegalovirus exposure and HLA in healthy donors. General study findings and limits: Association of a missense DCLRE1C variant with TCR beta V- and J-gene trimming was reported in a later analysis. A later analysis, which compared TCR beta chains of equal frequency, found the HLA-associated ones more clonally expanded.

The PCR had 60 Vbeta and 13 Jbeta primers. Repertoires were generated with immunoSEQ multiplex PCR, while TCRdb's copy carries only in-frame clones and drops some. The sample consists of around 140,000 clones, over 75% of them appearing once. Germline V lookup: CDR1 KGHSH, CDR2 LQKENI. The V and J ends lost 1 base and 6 bases respectively, with 9 bases between them. CDR3 length: 13 residues. This chain connects TRBV18 to TRBJ1-1; possibly TRBD1 for D (6 bases). The receptor was derived from a woman aged 25 to 45 in good health and CMV-seronegative. Material: PBMCs. The CDR3 protein is CASSPLTGSEAFF. The CDR3 DNA is TGTGCCAGCTCACCACTAACAGGGTCTGAAGCTTTCTTT.